These 19 T cell receptor beta chains were sequenced from one sample in a study of T cell changes during pregnancy in multiple sclerosis. TCRdb's copy holds only in-frame clones and misses some; the assay was immunoSEQ multiplex PCR. The sample records 60,000 to 85,000 clones, about 91% being singletons. This specimen was peripheral blood, taken in the first trimester of pregnancy. The receptors were gathered from a female donor with multiple sclerosis, enrolled in a pregnancy study.

V usage is TRBV19 and J usage is TRBJ2-5, with TRBD1 identical over 7 bases. Germline CDR1 LNHDA, CDR2 SQIVND (reference sequence). The CDR3 extends over 14 amino acids. The V and J ends lost 5 bases and 2 bases, in that order; junction bases with no gene match: 5. For the CDR3, the DNA is TGTGCCAGTAGTGGGGACAGTCTACAAGAGACCCAGTACTTC. Its protein is CASSGDSLQETQYF.

The chain combines TRBV28 with TRBJ1-6; 9 bases match TRBD1. There are 13 residues in the CDR3. Germline V gives CDR1 MDHEN, CDR2 SYDVKM. V shed 8 bases and J 10 bases; nucleotides not matched to a gene: 6. The CDR3 here is CASGYRGPSPLHF. CDR3 bases: TGTGCCAGCGGTTACAGGGGGCCCTCACCCCTCCACTTT.

This clone was seen only once. The chain is built from TRBV27 and TRBJ1-5, with a weak D call TRBD1 (6 bases). This CDR3 is built from 15 residues. Trimming shortened V by 6 bases and J by 6 bases, and 18 bases separated the two germline ends. CDR1 and CDR2 from the germline V gene are MNHEY and SMNVEV (reference sequence). This chain's CDR3 is CASRPGVLSGQPQHF. The CDR3 coding sequence is TGTGCCAGCAGACCAGGGGTTTTAAGTGGTCAGCCCCAGCATTTT.

The CDR3 reads CASSLRAGSDGQPQHF. DNA of the CDR3: TGTGCCAGCAGCTTACGGGCGGGGTCTGACGGACAGCCCCAGCATTTT. The chain couples TRBV7-8 to TRBJ1-5; D remains ambiguous. From germline, CDR1 is SGHVS and CDR2 FQNEAQ. This CDR3 spans 16 amino acids. V was shortened by 2 bases and J by 7 bases, with 18 bases between the two germline ends.

The CDR3 DNA sequence: TGTGCCAGCAGTCCCAGGGGGGATCCCTACGAGCAGTACTTC. It translates to CASSPRGDPYEQYF. The rearrangement uses TRBV6-5 and TRBJ2-7, with D perhaps TRBD1 (7 bases). Trimming cost V 5 bases and J 2 bases, with 13 bases left between them. In germline, CDR1 is MNHEY, CDR2 SVGAGI. CDR3 length: 14 residues.

The CDR3 coding sequence is TGTGCCAGCAGTGTCCAGGGCCCAGCCTACGAGCAGTACTTC. Protein product: CASSVQGPAYEQYF. The chain carries TRBV6-1 and TRBJ2-7, with a possible D match to TRBD1 (5 bases). V lost 4 bases and J lost 2, with 12 bases in between. Looked up from germline, CDR1 is MNHNS and CDR2 is SASEGT. CDR3 length: 14 amino acids.

This chain uses TRBV29-1 with TRBJ2-3, with 8 bases identical to TRBD1. This CDR3 comprises 16 residues. The germline V gene encodes CDR1 SQVTM and CDR2 ANQGSEA. After removal of 3 bases from V and 3 bases from J, the junction contained 11 bases not matched to a gene. In DNA, the CDR3 is TGCAGCGTTGAGGGAGCAGGGGGCTTGGGGACAGATACGCAGTATTTT. This encodes CSVEGAGGLGTDTQYF.

The chain links TRBV28 to TRBJ1-1; possibly TRBD1 for D (5 bases). V was pared by 6 bases and J by 3 bases, with 14 bases between. The CDR3 spans 14 residues. In germline, CDR1 is MDHEN, CDR2 SYDVKM. CDR3 sequence reads: CASRPGGRYTEAFF. For the CDR3, the DNA is TGTGCCAGCAGGCCCGGGGGACGGTACACTGAAGCTTTCTTT. Looking up the rest from reference TRBV28 and TRBJ1-1 gives the full variable domain: DVKVTQSSRYLVKRTGEKVFLECVQDMDHENMFWYRQDPGLGLRLIYFSYDVKMKEKGDIPEGYSVSREKKERFSLILESASTNQTSMYLCASRPGGRYTEAFFGQGTRLTVV.

This chain joins TRBV27 and TRBJ1-2; unclear D gene. The germline V gene has CDR1 MNHEY and CDR2 SMNVEV (reference sequence). The CDR3 loop spans 13 amino acids. Trimming pared 5 bases from V and 7 bases from J, leaving 14 bases between. The CDR3 bases are TGTGCCAGCAGTGGTGAGGAGTATGGTGGCTACACCTTC. Its translation is CASSGEEYGGYTF.

V and J are TRBV5-1 and TRBJ2-5, with 8 bases identical to TRBD2. This CDR3 has 15 residues. V lost 0 bases, J lost 3 bases, and 4 bases stayed unmatched. CDR1 is SGHRS, CDR2 YFSETQ, per germline. CDR3 in DNA: TGCGCCAGCAGCTTGGGTGGGACTAGGGAAGAGACCCAGTACTTC. This sequence encodes CASSLGGTREETQYF.

The chain employs TRBV7-2 and TRBJ1-1, with a weak D call TRBD1 (5 bases). Looked up from germline, CDR1 is SGHTA and CDR2 is FQGNSA. This CDR3 contains 14 residues. The V end lost 0 bases, the J end lost 1 base, and 6 bases lay between the germline ends. CDR3 DNA: TGTGCCAGCAGCTTAGCTACAGGGAACACTGAAGCTTTCTTT. Its protein product is CASSLATGNTEAFF.

V usage is TRBV7-6 and J usage is TRBJ2-1, with 9 bases matching TRBD1. After removal of 4 bases from V and 7 bases from J, the junction contained 2 bases not matched to a gene. The germline V gene has CDR1 SGHVS and CDR2 FNYEAQ. The CDR3 is 13 amino acids. As DNA, the CDR3 is TGTGCCAGCAGCTGGACAGGGGTAAATGAGCAGTTCTTC. This gives the protein CASSWTGVNEQFF.

The chain combines TRBV5-6 with TRBJ2-2; 11 bases align to TRBD1. Germline V gives CDR1 SGHDT, CDR2 YYEEEE. This CDR3 spans 16 amino acids. Germline trimming cut 4 bases from V and 3 bases from J; bases unmatched to any gene: 5. The CDR3 DNA reads TGTGCCAGCAGCCCCCGGGACAGGGGGTACACCGGGGAGCTGTTTTTT. Protein: CASSPRDRGYTGELFF. The whole variable domain, filled in from reference TRBV5-6 and TRBJ2-2, reads DAGVTQSPTHLIKTRGQQVTLRCSPKSGHDTVSWYQQALGQGPQFIFQYYEEEERQRGNFPDRFSGHQFPNYSSELNVNALLLGDSALYLCASSPRDRGYTGELFFGEGSRLTVL.

The rearrangement links TRBV7-3 to TRBJ1-2; D is perhaps TRBD1 (6 bases). The V end was cut by 4 bases, the J end by 8 bases, with 14 bases between. CDR3 length: 13 amino acids. Germline CDR1 reads SGHTA; CDR2 reads FQGTGA. The CDR3 reads CASSSTQGGGYTF. The DNA for the CDR3 is TGTGCCAGCAGCTCGACACAGGGCGGCGGCTACACCTTC.

This chain joins TRBV7-2 and TRBJ2-5, with 7 bases lining up with TRBD1. V lost 5 bases and J lost 5; bases outside the gene matches: 5. This CDR3 has 13 residues. The V gene's germline CDR1 is SGHTA and CDR2 FQGNSA. The CDR3 spells CASSADRVETQYF. The DNA for the CDR3 is TGTGCCAGCAGCGCCGACAGGGTGGAGACCCAGTACTTC.

The rearrangement links TRBV18 to TRBJ1-1; D uncertain. In germline, CDR1 is KGHSH, CDR2 LQKENI. The CDR3 runs 13 residues. V was pared by 2 bases and J by 11 bases, with 15 bases between. This CDR3 reads CASSPIESSGAFF. The CDR3, as DNA: TGTGCCAGCTCACCAATTGAGTCTTCGGGTGCTTTCTTT.

The genes are TRBV5-1 and TRBJ1-1; D is possibly TRBD1 (6 bases). CDR1 and CDR2 (germline): SGHRS, YFSETQ. CDR3 length: 15 amino acids. Trimming took 0 bases from V and 6 from J, leaving 15 bases between them. The CDR3: CASSLVWGGQSEAFF. The CDR3 DNA follows: TGCGCCAGCAGCTTGGTTTGGGGTGGACAGTCTGAAGCTTTCTTT.

V and J are TRBV5-1 and TRBJ2-7, with D perhaps TRBD1 (5 bases). Germline assignment: CDR1 SGHRS and CDR2 YFSETQ. This CDR3 spans 14 amino acids. Trimming pared 3 bases from V and 5 bases from J, leaving 15 bases between. For the CDR3, the DNA is TGCGCCAGCAGCTCAGCAGGGAAGCCGGACGAGCAGTACTTC. Protein product: CASSSAGKPDEQYF.

This clone has only one observation. V is TRBV30 and J is TRBJ2-5, with 12 nucleotides matching TRBD1. The germline gives CDR1 GTSNPN, CDR2 SVGIG (reference sequence). This CDR3 is 13 amino acids long. CDR3 DNA sequence: TGTGCTAGAGGGACAGGGGGCCTAGAGACCCAGTACTTC. Residues: CARGTGGLETQYF. The variable domain in full, completed from reference TRBV30 and TRBJ2-5, reads SQTIHQWPATLVQPVGSPLSLECTVEGTSNPNLYWYRQAAGRGLQLLFYSVGIGQISSEVPQNLSASRPQDRQFILSSKKLLLSDSGFYLCARGTGGLETQYFGPGTRLLVL.